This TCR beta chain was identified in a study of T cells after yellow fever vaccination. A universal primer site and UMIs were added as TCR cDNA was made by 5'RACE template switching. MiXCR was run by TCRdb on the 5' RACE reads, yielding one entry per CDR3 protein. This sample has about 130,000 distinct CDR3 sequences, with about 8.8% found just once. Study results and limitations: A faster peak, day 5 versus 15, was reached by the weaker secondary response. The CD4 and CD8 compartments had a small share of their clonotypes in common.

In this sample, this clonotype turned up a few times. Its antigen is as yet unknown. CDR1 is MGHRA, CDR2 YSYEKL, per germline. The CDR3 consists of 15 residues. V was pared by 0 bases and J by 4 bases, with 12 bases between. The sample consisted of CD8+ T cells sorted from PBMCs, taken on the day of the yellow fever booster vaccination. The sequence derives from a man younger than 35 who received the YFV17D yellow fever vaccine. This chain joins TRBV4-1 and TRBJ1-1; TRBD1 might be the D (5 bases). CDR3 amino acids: CASSQDPGLTTEAFF. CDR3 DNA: TGCGCCAGCAGCCAAGACCCAGGGTTGACCACTGAAGCTTTCTTT.